This TCR beta chain was sequenced during a study of cytomegalovirus exposure and HLA in healthy donors. Points from the study as a whole: Highly shared sequence variants in one cluster were likely a sequencing artifact. In an earlier analysis, productive rearrangement rates for most beta V segments clustered near 87% or 30%.

Points on this clone: Its antigen is undetermined.

Both 60 Vbeta primers and 13 Jbeta primers went into the PCR. TCRdb's table, derived via immunoSEQ multiplex PCR, lists solely in-frame clones and lacks some. This table holds roughly 200,000 clones, 75% to 85% found once. Trimming shortened V by 4 bases and J by 3 bases, and 11 bases separated the two germline ends. CDR1 SGHTA and CDR2 FQGTGA come from the germline V gene. This CDR3 contains 14 residues. This chain joins TRBV7-3 and TRBJ2-3, with TRBD1 as a possible D gene (7 bases). Sequencing used PBMCs. The TCR originated in a woman aged 55 to 70 in good health and CMV-seropositive. The DNA for the CDR3 is TGTGCCAGCAGCTGGAGGGGGCTGACAGATACGCAGTATTTT. Its protein is CASSWRGLTDTQYF.